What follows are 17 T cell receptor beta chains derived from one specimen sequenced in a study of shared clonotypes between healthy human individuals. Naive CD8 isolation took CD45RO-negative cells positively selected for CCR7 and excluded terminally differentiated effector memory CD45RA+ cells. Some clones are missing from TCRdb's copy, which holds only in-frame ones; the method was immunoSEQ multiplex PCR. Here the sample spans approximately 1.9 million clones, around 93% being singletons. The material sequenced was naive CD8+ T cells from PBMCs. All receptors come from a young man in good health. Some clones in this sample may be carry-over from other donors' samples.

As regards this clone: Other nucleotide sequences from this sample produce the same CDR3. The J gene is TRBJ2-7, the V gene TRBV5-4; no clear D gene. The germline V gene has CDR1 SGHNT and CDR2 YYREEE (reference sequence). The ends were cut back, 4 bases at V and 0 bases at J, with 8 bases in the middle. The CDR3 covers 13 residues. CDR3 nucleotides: TGTGCCAGCAGCCCCGATAGCTCCTACGAGCAGTACTTC. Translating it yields CASSPDSSYEQYF.

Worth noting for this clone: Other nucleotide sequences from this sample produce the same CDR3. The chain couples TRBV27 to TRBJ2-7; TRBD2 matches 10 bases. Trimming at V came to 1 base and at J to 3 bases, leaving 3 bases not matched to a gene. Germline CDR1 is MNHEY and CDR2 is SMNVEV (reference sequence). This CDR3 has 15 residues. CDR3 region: CASSLWASGSYEQYF. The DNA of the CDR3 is TGTGCCAGCAGTTTATGGGCTAGCGGGAGCTACGAGCAGTACTTC.

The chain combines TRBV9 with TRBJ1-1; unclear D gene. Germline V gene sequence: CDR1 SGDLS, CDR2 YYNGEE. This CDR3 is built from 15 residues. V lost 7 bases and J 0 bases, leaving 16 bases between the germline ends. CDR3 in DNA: TGTGCCAGCTCGCCTGGTCAGATTATGAACACTGAAGCTTTCTTT. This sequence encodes CASSPGQIMNTEAFF.

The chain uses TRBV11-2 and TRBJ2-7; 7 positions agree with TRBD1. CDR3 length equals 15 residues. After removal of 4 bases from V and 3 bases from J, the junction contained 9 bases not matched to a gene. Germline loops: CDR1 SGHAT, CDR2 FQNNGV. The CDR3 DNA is TGTGCCAGCAGCTCGTTCTGGGACAGAAGCTACGAGCAGTACTTC. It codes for CASSSFWDRSYEQYF.

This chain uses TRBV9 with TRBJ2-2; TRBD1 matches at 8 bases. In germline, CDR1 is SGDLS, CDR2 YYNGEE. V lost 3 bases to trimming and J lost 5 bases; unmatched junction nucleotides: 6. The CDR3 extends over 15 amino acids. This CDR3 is CASSAPRQGTGELFF. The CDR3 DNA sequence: TGTGCCAGCAGCGCTCCCAGACAGGGGACCGGGGAGCTGTTTTTT.

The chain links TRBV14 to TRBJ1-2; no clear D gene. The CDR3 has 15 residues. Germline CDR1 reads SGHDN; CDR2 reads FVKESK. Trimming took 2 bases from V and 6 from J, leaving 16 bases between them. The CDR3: CASSQNSYDGNGYTF. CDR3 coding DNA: TGTGCCAGCAGCCAAAATTCTTATGATGGGAATGGCTACACCTTC.

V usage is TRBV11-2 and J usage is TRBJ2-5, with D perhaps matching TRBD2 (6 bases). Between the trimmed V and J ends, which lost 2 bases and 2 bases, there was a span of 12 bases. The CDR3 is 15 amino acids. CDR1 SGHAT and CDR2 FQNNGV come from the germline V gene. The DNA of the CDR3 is TGTGCCAGCAGCTTACGGCGCGGACTACAAGAGACCCAGTACTTC. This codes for CASSLRRGLQETQYF.

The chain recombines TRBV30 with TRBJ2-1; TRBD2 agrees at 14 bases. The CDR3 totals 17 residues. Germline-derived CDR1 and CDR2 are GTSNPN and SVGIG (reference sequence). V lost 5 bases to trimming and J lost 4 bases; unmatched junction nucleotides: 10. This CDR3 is CAWGELTSGRGYNEQFF. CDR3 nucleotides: TGTGCCTGGGGGGAGTTGACTAGCGGGAGGGGTTACAATGAGCAGTTCTTC.

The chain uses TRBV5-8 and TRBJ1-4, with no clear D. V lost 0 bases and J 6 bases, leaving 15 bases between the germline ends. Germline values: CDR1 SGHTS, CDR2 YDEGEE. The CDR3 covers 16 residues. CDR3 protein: CASSLVAAGEYEKLFF. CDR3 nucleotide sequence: TGTGCCAGCAGCTTGGTGGCAGCGGGCGAATATGAAAAACTGTTTTTT.

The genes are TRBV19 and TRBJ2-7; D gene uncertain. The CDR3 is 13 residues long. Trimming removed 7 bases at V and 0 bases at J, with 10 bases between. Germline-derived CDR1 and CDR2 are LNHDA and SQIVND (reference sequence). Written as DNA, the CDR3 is TGTGCCAGTATGGGCGCCACCTCCTACGAGCAGTACTTC. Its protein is CASMGATSYEQYF.

The CDR3 protein is CASSSSSVTGGNQPQHF. The CDR3 bases are TGTGCCAGCAGCTCATCATCGGTCACAGGGGGAAACCAGCCCCAGCATTTT. The chain couples TRBV11-2 to TRBJ1-5; TRBD1 agrees at 8 bases. The germline V gene has CDR1 SGHAT and CDR2 FQNNGV. The junction had 15 bases not matched to a gene; V was cut back by 4 bases and J by 7 bases. CDR3 length equals 17 residues.

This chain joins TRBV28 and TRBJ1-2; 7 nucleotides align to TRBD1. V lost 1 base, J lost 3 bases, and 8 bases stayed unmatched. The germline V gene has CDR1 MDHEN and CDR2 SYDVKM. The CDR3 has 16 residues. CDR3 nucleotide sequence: TGTGCCAGCAGTTTATACCAGGGGGAGGACTACTATGGCTACACCTTC. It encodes CASSLYQGEDYYGYTF.

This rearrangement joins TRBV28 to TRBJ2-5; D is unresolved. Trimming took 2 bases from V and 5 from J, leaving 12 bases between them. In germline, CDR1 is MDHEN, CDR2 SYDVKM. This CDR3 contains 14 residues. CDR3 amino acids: CASSLIQISETQYF. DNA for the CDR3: TGTGCCAGCAGTTTAATCCAGATTTCGGAGACCCAGTACTTC.

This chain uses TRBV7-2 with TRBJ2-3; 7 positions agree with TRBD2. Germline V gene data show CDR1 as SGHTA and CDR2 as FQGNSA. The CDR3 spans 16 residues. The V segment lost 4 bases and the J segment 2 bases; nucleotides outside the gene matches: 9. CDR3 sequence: CASSSRVGGYTDTQYF. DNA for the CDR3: TGTGCCAGCAGCTCCCGAGTGGGAGGGTACACAGATACGCAGTATTTT.

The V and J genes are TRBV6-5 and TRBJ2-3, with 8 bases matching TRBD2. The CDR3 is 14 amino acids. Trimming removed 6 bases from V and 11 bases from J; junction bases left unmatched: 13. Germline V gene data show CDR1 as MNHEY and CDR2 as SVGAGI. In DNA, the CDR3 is TGTGCCAGCAGCCTATACCGTCCGGGAGGGCAGCAGTATTTT. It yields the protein CASSLYRPGGQQYF.

The CDR3, as DNA: TGCAGCGTTGATAGGGGCTCGAACACTGAAGCTTTCTTT. Translation gives CSVDRGSNTEAFF. This chain connects TRBV29-1 to TRBJ1-1; D might be TRBD1 (5 bases). Trimming removed 3 bases at V and 1 base at J, with 9 bases between. Germline values: CDR1 SQVTM, CDR2 ANQGSEA. The CDR3 length is 13 residues.

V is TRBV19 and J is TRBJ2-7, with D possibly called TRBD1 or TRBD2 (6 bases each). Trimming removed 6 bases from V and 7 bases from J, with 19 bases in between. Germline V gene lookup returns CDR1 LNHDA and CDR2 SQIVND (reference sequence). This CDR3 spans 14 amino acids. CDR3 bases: TGTGCCAGTAGCTCCAGGGGAGGCTTAGGGGAGCAGTACTTC. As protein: CASSSRGGLGEQYF.